This T cell receptor (beta chain) was sequenced in a study of T cells after yellow fever vaccination. Study results and limitations: The secondary response was weaker but peaked faster, day 5 versus 15. Post-booster samples contained most primary-vaccination clones (roughly 96% CD4, almost 90% CD8). Bulk-population clonotypes that are abundant could appear as contaminants in FACS-sorted repertoires. A small proportion of clonotypes was detected in both the CD4 and CD8 compartments.

TCRdb reprocessed the 5' RACE reads with MiXCR, giving one entry per CDR3 protein. The profile shows under 200,000 distinct CDR3 sequences, approximately 6.8% of them singletons. CDR1 and CDR2 (germline): SGHRS, YFSETQ. The J segment lost 5 bases and the V segment lost 4 bases, leaving 3 bases of the junction unmatched. The CDR3 is made up of 15 amino acids. This clonotype was seen ten or more times. Its cognate antigen is unknown. This chain joins TRBV5-1 and TRBJ2-1; 13 bases map to TRBD2. The sequencing used CD4+ T cells sorted from PBMCs, collected about 5 days after the first yellow fever vaccination. The clonotype was recovered from a man between 18 and 35 years old who received the YFV17D yellow fever vaccine. The CDR3 loop is CASSTLAGGDNEQFF. Written as DNA, the CDR3 is TGCGCCAGCAGCACACTAGCGGGGGGGGACAATGAGCAGTTCTTC.